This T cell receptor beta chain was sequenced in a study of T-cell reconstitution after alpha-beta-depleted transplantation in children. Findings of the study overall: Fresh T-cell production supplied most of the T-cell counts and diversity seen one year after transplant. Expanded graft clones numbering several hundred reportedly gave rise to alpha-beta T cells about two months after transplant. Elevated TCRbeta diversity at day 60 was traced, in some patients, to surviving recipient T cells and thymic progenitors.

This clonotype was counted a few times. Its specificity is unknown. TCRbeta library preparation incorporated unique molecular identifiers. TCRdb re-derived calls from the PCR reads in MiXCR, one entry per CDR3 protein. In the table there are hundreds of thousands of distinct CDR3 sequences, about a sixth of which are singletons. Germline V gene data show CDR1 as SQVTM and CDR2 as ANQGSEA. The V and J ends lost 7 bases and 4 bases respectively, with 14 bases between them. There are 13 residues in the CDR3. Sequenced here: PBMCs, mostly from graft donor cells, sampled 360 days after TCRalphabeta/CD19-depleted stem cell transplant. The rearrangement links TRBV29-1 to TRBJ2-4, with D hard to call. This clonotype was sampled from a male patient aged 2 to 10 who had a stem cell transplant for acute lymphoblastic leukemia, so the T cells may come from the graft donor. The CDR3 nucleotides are TGCAGCGCCCGCCGGTCTACTAAAAACATTCAGTACTTC. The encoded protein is CSARRSTKNIQYF. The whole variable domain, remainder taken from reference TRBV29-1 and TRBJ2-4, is SAVISQKPSRDICQRGTSLTIQCQVDSQVTMMFWYRQQPGQSLTLIATANQGSEATYESGFVIDKFPISRPNLTFSTLTVSNMSPEDSSIYLCSARRSTKNIQYFGAGTRLSVL.